A selection of T cell receptor beta chains follows, all from one sample in a study of OX40 agonist ivuxolimab in advanced cancers. Here immunoSEQ multiplex PCR was the method, and the copy in TCRdb shows in-frame clones only, minus some. The table shows fewer than 30,000 clones, with around 73% occurring only once. This material consisted of CD4+ or CD8+ T cells sorted from blood, taken in a trial of the OX40 agonist ivuxolimab. These receptors all stem from an adult with an advanced solid tumor such as melanoma, head and neck, liver or kidney cancer. The CDR3 runs from the conserved cysteine through the conserved F or W. The D gene is left open where the match is weak. Clone size is stated in some rows and not others, as once, few, many or a class when expanded.

clone size	V gene	J gene	D gene	CDR3 protein	CDR3 DNA
NA	TRBV9	TRBJ2-5	TRBD1	CASSVGLGGGETQYF	TGTGCCAGCAGCGTAGGTTTAGGGGGCGGGGAGACCCAGTACTTC
NA	TRBV6-5	TRBJ2-3	TRBD1	CASRRGQEDTDTQYF	TGTGCCAGCAGACGGGGACAGGAGGACACAGATACGCAGTATTTT
NA	TRBV15	TRBJ2-4	NA	CATSPPLGVSLAKNIQYF	TGTGCCACCAGCCCCCCGCTCGGGGTTTCTCTAGCCAAAAACATTCAGTACTTC
NA	TRBV10-3	TRBJ2-1	NA	CAISEGALETDEQFF	TGTGCCATCAGTGAGGGGGCCTTGGAGACCGATGAGCAGTTCTTC
NA	TRBV5-1	TRBJ2-3	TRBD1	CASSLGLRDRGPRQITDTQYF	TGCGCCAGCAGCTTGGGCCTCCGGGACAGGGGTCCAAGGCAGATCACAGATACGCAGTATTTT
many	TRBV21-1	TRBJ2-1	NA	CASSKIDSVLILGRSVNEQFF	TGTGCCAGCAGCAAAATAGATTCCGTTTTAATCCTAGGGCGGAGTGTCAATGAGCAGTTCTTC
NA	TRBV5-6	TRBJ2-5	TRBD2	CASSFGLAGVETQYF	TGTGCCAGCAGCTTTGGCCTAGCGGGGGTTGAGACCCAGTACTTC
NA	TRBV7-9	TRBJ1-1	NA	CASSFGDTEAFF	TGTGCCAGCAGCTTCGGAGACACTGAAGCTTTCTTT
NA	TRBV27	TRBJ2-7	TRBD1	CASSLTPGQGGHEQYF	TGTGCCAGCAGTCTAACGCCGGGACAGGGAGGCCACGAGCAGTACTTC
many	TRBV7-9	TRBJ2-1	TRBD1	CASSAHRGLGSYNEQFF	TGTGCCAGCAGCGCCCACAGGGGATTGGGCTCCTACAATGAGCAGTTCTTC
NA	TRBV19	TRBJ2-7	TRBD1	CASSRIRDRPYEQYF	TGTGCCAGTAGTCGAATCCGGGACAGACCCTACGAGCAGTACTTC
NA	TRBV9	TRBJ2-2	TRBD1	CASSVAQGTGELFF	TGTGCCAGCAGCGTAGCACAGGGGACCGGGGAGCTGTTTTTT
NA	TRBV7-9	TRBJ2-4	NA	CASSPSSGAAKNIQYF	TGTGCCAGCAGTCCTTCGTCCGGGGCGGCCAAAAACATTCAGTACTTC
medium-sized	TRBV6-5	TRBJ2-6	NA	CASSYGDGSGANVLTF	TGTGCCAGCAGTTACGGGGACGGGTCTGGGGCCAACGTCCTGACTTTC
NA	TRBV9	TRBJ1-1	NA	CASSRGGIAEAFF	TGTGCCAGCAGCAGGGGAGGTATCGCTGAAGCTTTCTTT
NA	TRBV5-1	TRBJ1-5	TRBD1	CASSESTGLNQPQHF	TGCGCCAGTTCGGAATCGACAGGGTTGAATCAGCCCCAGCATTTT
NA	TRBV6-4	TRBJ2-7	NA	CATPGPRDEQYF	TGTGCCACCCCGGGACCCCGCGACGAGCAGTACTTC
NA	TRBV6-5	TRBJ2-7	NA	CASSYSRTYEQYF	TGTGCCAGCAGTTACTCGAGGACCTACGAGCAGTACTTC
NA	TRBV2	TRBJ2-7	NA	CASSDGISYEQYF	TGTGCCAGCAGCGACGGAATCTCCTACGAGCAGTACTTC
medium-sized	TRBV7-9	TRBJ2-7	NA	CASSLTYLEQYF	TGTGCCAGCAGCCTGACCTACTTGGAGCAGTACTTC
once	TRBV28	TRBJ2-7	TRBD1	CASESPTGGVEQYF	TGTGCCAGCGAATCCCCAACAGGGGGCGTCGAGCAGTACTTC
NA	TRBV7-9	TRBJ1-6	NA	CASSFSQGPAYNSPLHF	TGTGCCAGCAGCTTTTCCCAGGGGCCTGCCTATAATTCACCCCTCCACTTT
NA	TRBV6-5	TRBJ2-1	TRBD2	CASSNSGGSYNEQFF	TGTGCCAGCAGTAATAGCGGGGGGTCTTACAATGAGCAGTTCTTC
NA	TRBV28	TRBJ2-7	TRBD1	CASSLPDREAAEQYF	TGTGCCAGCAGTTTACCGGACAGGGAGGCCGCCGAGCAGTACTTC
NA	TRBV4-3	TRBJ2-1	NA	CASSQDRGAALKNNEQFF	TGCGCCAGCAGCCAAGATCGAGGGGCCGCACTAAAAAACAATGAGCAGTTCTTC
NA	TRBV7-9	TRBJ2-5	TRBD1	CASSYSPRTGGETQYF	TGTGCCAGCAGCTACTCACCCCGGACAGGTGGAGAGACCCAGTACTTC
NA	TRBV4-3	TRBJ2-7	NA	CASSQDFGGYEQYF	TGCGCCAGCAGCCAAGATTTTGGGGGATACGAGCAGTACTTC
many	TRBV2	TRBJ1-2	NA	CASSYERDLRGYTF	TGTGCCAGCAGTTACGAGAGAGACCTGAGAGGCTACACCTTC
NA	TRBV7-9	TRBJ1-2	NA	CASSLLLGDNYGYTF	TGCGCCAGCAGCCTCCTCCTGGGGGATAACTATGGCTACACCTTC
NA	TRBV6-4	TRBJ2-1	NA	CASSDSAGSYNEQFF	TGTGCCAGCAGTGACTCAGCGGGCTCCTACAATGAGCAGTTCTTC
NA	TRBV6-5	TRBJ1-2	TRBD1	CASSRQGPRGGYTF	TGTGCCAGCAGTCGACAGGGGCCGCGAGGTGGCTACACCTTC
NA	TRBV4-1	TRBJ1-6	NA	CASSLTRGGNSPLHF	TGCGCCAGCAGCCTAACGAGGGGAGGTAATTCACCCCTCCACTTT
few	TRBV7-7	TRBJ2-7	NA	CASSLGADPGYEQYF	TGTGCTAGCAGCTTAGGGGCAGACCCAGGGTACGAGCAGTACTTC
NA	TRBV7-9	TRBJ1-2	TRBD1	CASSLAGGTGYGYTF	TGTGCCAGCAGCCTTGCTGGTGGGACAGGGTATGGCTACACCTTC
NA	TRBV5-1	TRBJ2-3	NA	CASSAQPGDTQYF	TGCGCCAGCAGCGCCCAGCCGGGCGATACGCAGTATTTT
few	TRBV5-6	TRBJ1-5	NA	CASSLAPQPQHF	TGTGCCAGCAGCTTAGCGCCTCAGCCCCAGCATTTT
NA	TRBV7-3	TRBJ2-1	TRBD1	CASSLDTGGPPLDEQFF	TGTGCCAGCAGCTTAGATACAGGGGGCCCCCCTCTGGATGAGCAGTTCTTC
NA	TRBV27	TRBJ2-7	NA	CASSFGKYYEQYF	TGTGCCAGCAGTTTCGGGAAATACTACGAGCAGTACTTC
few	TRBV7-2	TRBJ2-1	NA	CASSLAGGWGLSNEQFF	TGTGCCAGCAGCTTAGCCGGTGGTTGGGGATTGAGCAATGAGCAGTTCTTC
NA	TRBV10-3	TRBJ2-2	NA	CAILGGTNTGELFF	TGTGCCATCCTCGGGGGCACGAACACCGGGGAGCTGTTTTTT
NA	TRBV21-1	TRBJ1-2	NA	CASSNGNNTYGHCGYGYTF	TGTGCCAGCAGCAACGGGAATAATACATACGGACACTGCGGCTATGGCTACACCTTC
NA	TRBV30	TRBJ2-3	NA	CAWSVRLGGGTDTQYF	TGTGCCTGGAGTGTACGGCTGGGAGGCGGAACAGATACGCAGTATTTT
NA	TRBV6-4	TRBJ2-3	TRBD2	CASSEWLAALDTQYF	TGTGCCAGCAGTGAGTGGCTAGCGGCCCTGGATACGCAGTATTTT
NA	TRBV4-1	TRBJ2-7	NA	CASSQNPPSGYGGSYEQYF	TGCGCCAGCAGCCAAAATCCTCCCTCAGGGTACGGGGGCTCCTACGAGCAGTACTTC
NA	TRBV27	TRBJ1-2	NA	CASSLRQDYGYTF	TGTGCCAGCAGTTTACGACAGGATTATGGCTACACCTTC
NA	TRBV11-2	TRBJ1-1	TRBD1	CASSLRGQGVNTEAFF	TGTGCCAGCAGCTTAAGGGGACAGGGTGTGAACACTGAAGCTTTCTTT
NA	TRBV4-1	TRBJ2-3	NA	CASSQEAGLKADTQYF	TGCGCCAGCAGCCAAGAAGCAGGGCTTAAGGCAGATACGCAGTATTTT
NA	TRBV29-1	TRBJ2-3	TRBD2	CSVFERGGDTQYF	TGCAGCGTTTTTGAACGGGGGGGAGATACGCAGTATTTT
NA	TRBV6-5	TRBJ2-7	NA	CASSYSRVYEQYF	TGTGCCAGCAGTTACTCCAGGGTGTACGAGCAGTACTTC
NA	TRBV5-6	TRBJ1-1	NA	CASSLALQITEAFF	TGTGCCAGCAGCTTGGCCTTACAGATCACTGAAGCTTTCTTT
NA	TRBV11-2	TRBJ2-7	TRBD1	CASSLTQGPVYEQYF	TGTGCCAGCAGCTTAACACAGGGGCCCGTTTACGAGCAGTACTTC
NA	TRBV5-6	TRBJ2-3	TRBD2	CASSPTSGGRTDTQYF	TGTGCCAGCAGCCCGACTAGCGGGGGACGCACAGATACGCAGTATTTT
NA	TRBV28	TRBJ2-7	NA	CASKPGLSSYEQYF	TGTGCCAGCAAACCGGGCTTGAGCTCCTACGAGCAGTACTTC
NA	TRBV27	TRBJ2-3	TRBD2	CASRGLDSDTQYF	TGTGCCAGCAGAGGACTAGACTCAGATACGCAGTATTTT
NA	TRBV2	TRBJ1-2	TRBD1	CASNLQGEYGYTF	TGTGCCAGCAATCTTCAGGGGGAGTATGGCTACACCTTC
NA	TRBV5-6	TRBJ2-7	NA	CASSSFLAYTSYEQYF	TGTGCCAGCAGCTCGTTTCTAGCATACACTTCCTACGAGCAGTACTTC
NA	TRBV5-8	TRBJ1-6	TRBD1	CASSWDRVGSPLHF	TGTGCCAGCAGCTGGGACAGGGTCGGCTCACCCCTCCACTTT